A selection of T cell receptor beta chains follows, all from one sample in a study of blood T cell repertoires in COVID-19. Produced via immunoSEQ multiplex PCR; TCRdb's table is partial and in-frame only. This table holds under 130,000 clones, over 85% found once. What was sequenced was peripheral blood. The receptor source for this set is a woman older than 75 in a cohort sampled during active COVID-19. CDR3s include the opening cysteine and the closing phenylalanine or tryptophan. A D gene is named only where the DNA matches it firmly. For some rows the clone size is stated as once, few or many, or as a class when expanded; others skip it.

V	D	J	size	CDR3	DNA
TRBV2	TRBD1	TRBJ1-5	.	CASSGDSMVGQPQHF	TGTGCCAGCAGTGGGGACAGCATGGTCGGACAGCCCCAGCATTTT
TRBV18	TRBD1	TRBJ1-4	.	CASSYGQGATNEKLFF	TGTGCCAGCTCATACGGACAGGGTGCAACTAATGAAAAACTGTTTTTT
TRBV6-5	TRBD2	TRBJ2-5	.	CASAAGGRETQYF	TGTGCCAGTGCCGCGGGGGGGAGGGAGACCCAGTACTTC
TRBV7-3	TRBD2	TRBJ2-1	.	CASSPRTSSHNEQFF	TGTGCCAGCAGCCCCCGGACTAGCTCCCACAATGAGCAGTTCTTC
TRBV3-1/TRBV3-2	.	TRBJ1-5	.	CASSQRGSNQPQHF	TGTGCCAGCAGCCAAAGAGGGAGCAATCAGCCCCAGCATTTT
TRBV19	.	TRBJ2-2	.	CASRVGGQTNTGELFF	TGTGCCAGTAGGGTAGGAGGACAGACCAACACCGGGGAGCTGTTTTTT
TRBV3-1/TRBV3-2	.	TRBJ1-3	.	CASSQGEGRLSGNTIYF	TGTGCCAGCAGCCAAGGGGAGGGGCGCCTCTCTGGAAACACCATATATTTT
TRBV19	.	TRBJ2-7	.	CASSPRGQGYEQYF	TGTGCCAGTAGCCCGAGAGGGCAAGGCTACGAGCAGTACTTC
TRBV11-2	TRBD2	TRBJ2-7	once	CASRPSTSGDYEQYF	TGTGCCAGCAGACCCTCGACTAGCGGGGACTACGAGCAGTACTTC
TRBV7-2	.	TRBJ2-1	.	CASSTTGEQFF	TGTGCCAGCAGTACTACTGGAGAGCAGTTCTTC
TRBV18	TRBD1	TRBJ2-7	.	CASSLMTGSRYEQYF	TGTGCCAGCTCACTCATGACAGGGAGCAGGTACGAGCAGTACTTC
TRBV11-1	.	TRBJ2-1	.	CASSLDRAGEQFF	TGTGCCAGCAGCTTAGATAGGGCGGGTGAGCAGTTCTTC
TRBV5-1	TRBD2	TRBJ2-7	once	CASSGGRENRYEQYF	TGCGCCAGCTCGGGGGGTCGGGAGAATCGGTACGAGCAGTACTTC
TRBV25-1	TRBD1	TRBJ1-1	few	CACRGQGSTEAFF	TGTGCCTGCCGGGGACAGGGGAGCACTGAAGCTTTCTTT
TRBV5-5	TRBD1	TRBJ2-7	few	CASSVDRGGRYF	TGTGCCAGCAGCGTTGACAGGGGTGGTAGGTACTTC
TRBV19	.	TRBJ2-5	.	CASRAEAGSQYF	TGTGCCAGTAGGGCGGAGGCAGGTTCCCAGTACTTC
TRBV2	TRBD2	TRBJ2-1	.	CALIRLAGAYYNEQFF	TGTGCCCTCATTAGGCTAGCGGGAGCCTACTACAATGAGCAGTTCTTC
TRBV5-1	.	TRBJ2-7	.	CASSLAGIAVLEQYF	TGCGCCAGCAGCTTGGCGGGAATCGCGGTTCTCGAGCAGTACTTC
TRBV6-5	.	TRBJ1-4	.	CASRNRPNEKLFF	TGTGCCAGCAGAAACAGACCTAATGAAAAACTGTTTTTT
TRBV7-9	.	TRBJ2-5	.	CASSPRTVPETQYF	TGTGCCAGCAGCCCCCGGACAGTTCCGGAGACCCAGTACTTC
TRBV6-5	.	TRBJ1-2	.	CASSWTGNYGYTF	TGTGCCAGCAGTTGGACGGGAAACTATGGCTACACCTTC
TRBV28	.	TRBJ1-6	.	CASRGSSYNSPLHF	TGTGCCAGCAGGGGGAGCTCCTATAATTCACCCCTCCACTTT
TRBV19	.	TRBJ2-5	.	CASSTGAGETQYF	TGTGCCAGTTCGACCGGCGCGGGGGAGACCCAGTACTTC
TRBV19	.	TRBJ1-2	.	CASTIDSGYGYTF	TGTGCCAGTACCATCGACAGTGGGTATGGCTACACCTTC
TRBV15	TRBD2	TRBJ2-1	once	CATSLGGAYNEQFF	TGTGCCACCAGTTTGGGGGGGGCCTACAATGAGCAGTTCTTC
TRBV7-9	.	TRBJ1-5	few	CASSDRNNQPQHF	TGTGCCAGCAGTGACAGGAACAATCAGCCCCAGCATTTT
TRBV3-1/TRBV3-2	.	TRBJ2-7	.	CASTYGGGEQYF	TGTGCCAGCACCTATGGGGGAGGCGAGCAGTACTTC
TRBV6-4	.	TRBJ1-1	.	CASSAERGYGTEAFF	TGTGCCAGCAGTGCCGAAAGGGGGTACGGCACTGAAGCTTTCTTT
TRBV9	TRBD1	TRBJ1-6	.	CASSVGQGVNSPLHF	TGTGCCAGCAGCGTAGGGCAGGGGGTTAATTCACCCCTCCACTTT
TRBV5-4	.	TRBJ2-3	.	CASSLDGGGTDTQYF	TGTGCCAGCAGCTTGGACGGGGGTGGCACAGATACGCAGTATTTT
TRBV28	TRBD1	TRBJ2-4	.	CASSLTPGGAGNIQYF	TGTGCCAGCAGTTTGACCCCAGGGGGCGCGGGGAACATTCAGTACTTC
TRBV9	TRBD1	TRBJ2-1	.	CASSPDRVPYNEQFF	TGTGCCAGCAGCCCCGACAGGGTCCCCTACAATGAGCAGTTCTTC
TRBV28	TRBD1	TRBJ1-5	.	CASSLRQGTGNQPQHF	TGTGCCAGCAGTTTGAGACAGGGTACCGGCAATCAGCCCCAGCATTTT
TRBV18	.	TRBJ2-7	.	CASSPTGGTYEQYF	TGTGCCAGCTCACCGACAGGCGGCACCTACGAGCAGTACTTC
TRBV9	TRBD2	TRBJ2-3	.	CASRGGTDTQYF	TGTGCCAGCAGGGGGGGGACAGATACGCAGTATTTT
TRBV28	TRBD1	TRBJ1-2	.	CASSLSRQGNNGYTF	TGTGCCAGCAGTTTATCCAGACAGGGGAACAATGGCTACACCTTC
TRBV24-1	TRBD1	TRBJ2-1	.	CATSDAGTAYNEQFF	TGTGCCACCAGTGATGCCGGGACAGCCTACAATGAGCAGTTCTTC
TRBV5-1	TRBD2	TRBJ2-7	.	CASQRLAGSPYEQYF	TGCGCCAGTCAACGGCTAGCGGGGTCCCCCTACGAGCAGTACTTC
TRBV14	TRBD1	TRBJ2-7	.	CASSQPGQGYEQYF	TGTGCCAGCAGCCAGCCGGGACAGGGTTACGAGCAGTACTTC